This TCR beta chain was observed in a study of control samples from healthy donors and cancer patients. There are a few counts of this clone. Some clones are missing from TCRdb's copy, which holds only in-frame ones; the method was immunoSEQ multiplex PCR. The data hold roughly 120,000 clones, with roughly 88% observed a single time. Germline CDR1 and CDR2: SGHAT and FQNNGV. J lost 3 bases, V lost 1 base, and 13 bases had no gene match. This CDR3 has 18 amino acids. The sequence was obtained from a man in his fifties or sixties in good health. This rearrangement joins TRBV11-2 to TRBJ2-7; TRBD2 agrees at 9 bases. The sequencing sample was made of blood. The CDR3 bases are TGTGCCAGCAGCTTAGTGGGTAGCGGGGGCCTCCGAGTCTACGAGCAGTACTTC. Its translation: CASSLVGSGGLRVYEQYF.